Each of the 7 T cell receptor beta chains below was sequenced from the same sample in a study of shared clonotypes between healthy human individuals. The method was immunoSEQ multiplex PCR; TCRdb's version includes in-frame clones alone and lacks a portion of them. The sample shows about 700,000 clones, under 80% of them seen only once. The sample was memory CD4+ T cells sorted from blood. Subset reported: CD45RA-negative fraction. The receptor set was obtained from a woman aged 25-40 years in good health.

CDR3 sequence: CASSELGSLYEQYF. CDR3 in DNA: TGTGCCAGCAGTGAATTGGGTTCGCTCTACGAGCAGTACTTC. The chain uses TRBV2 and TRBJ2-5; no clear D gene. The better agreement between TRBJ2-7 and the DNA end casts doubt on the J call. The V gene's germline CDR1 is SNHLY and CDR2 FYNNEI. The CDR3 is made up of 14 amino acids.

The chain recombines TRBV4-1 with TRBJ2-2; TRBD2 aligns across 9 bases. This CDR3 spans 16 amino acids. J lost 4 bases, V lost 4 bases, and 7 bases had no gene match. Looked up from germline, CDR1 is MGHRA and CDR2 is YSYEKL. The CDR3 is CASSRRLAEGTGELFF. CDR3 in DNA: TGCGCCAGCAGCCGCCGACTAGCGGAGGGCACCGGGGAGCTGTTTTTT.

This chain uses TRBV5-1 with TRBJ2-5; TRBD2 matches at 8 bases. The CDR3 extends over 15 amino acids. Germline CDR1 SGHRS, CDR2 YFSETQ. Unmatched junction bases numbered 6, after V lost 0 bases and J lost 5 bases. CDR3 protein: CASSLDGRAWETQYF. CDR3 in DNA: TGCGCCAGCAGCTTGGACGGGAGGGCCTGGGAGACCCAGTACTTC.

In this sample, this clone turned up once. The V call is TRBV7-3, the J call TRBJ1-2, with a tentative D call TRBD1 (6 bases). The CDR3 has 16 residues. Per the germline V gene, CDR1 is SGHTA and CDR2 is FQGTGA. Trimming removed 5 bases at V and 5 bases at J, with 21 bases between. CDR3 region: CASSPGAGQSQYGYTF. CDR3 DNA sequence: TGTGCCAGCAGCCCAGGGGCAGGACAGTCCCAATATGGCTACACCTTC.

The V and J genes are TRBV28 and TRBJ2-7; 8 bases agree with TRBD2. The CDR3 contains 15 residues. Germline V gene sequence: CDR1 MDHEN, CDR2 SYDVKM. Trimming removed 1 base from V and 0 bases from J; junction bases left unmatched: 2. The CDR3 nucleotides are TGTGCCAGCAGTTTATTTGGGACTAGCTCCTACGAGCAGTACTTC. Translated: CASSLFGTSSYEQYF.

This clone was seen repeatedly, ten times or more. The CDR3 DNA sequence: TGCGCCAGCAGCCGCCCGGATGGGGCCAACGTCCTGACTTTC. It translates to CASSRPDGANVLTF. J is TRBJ2-6 and V is TRBV4-1; D not certain. The CDR3 sequence is 14 residues long. Germline assignment: CDR1 MGHRA and CDR2 YSYEKL. V lost 4 bases and J 3 bases, leaving 7 bases between the germline ends.

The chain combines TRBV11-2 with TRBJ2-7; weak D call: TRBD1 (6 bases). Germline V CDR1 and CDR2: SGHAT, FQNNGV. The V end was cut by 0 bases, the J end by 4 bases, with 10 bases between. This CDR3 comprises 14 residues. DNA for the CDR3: TGTGCCAGCAGCTTAGACCGGACAGCGTACGAGCAGTACTTC. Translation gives CASSLDRTAYEQYF.